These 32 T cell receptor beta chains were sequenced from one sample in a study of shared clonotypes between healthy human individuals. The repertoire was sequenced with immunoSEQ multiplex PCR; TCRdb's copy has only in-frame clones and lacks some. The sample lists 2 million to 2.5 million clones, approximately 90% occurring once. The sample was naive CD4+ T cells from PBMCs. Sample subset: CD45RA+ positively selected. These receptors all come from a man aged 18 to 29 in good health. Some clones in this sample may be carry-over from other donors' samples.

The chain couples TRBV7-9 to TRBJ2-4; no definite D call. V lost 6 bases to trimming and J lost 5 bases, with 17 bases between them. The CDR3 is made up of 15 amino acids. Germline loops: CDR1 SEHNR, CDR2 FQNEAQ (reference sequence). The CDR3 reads CASSYAFSHENIQYF. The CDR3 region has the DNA TGTGCCAGCAGTTACGCCTTTTCACATGAAAACATTCAGTACTTC.

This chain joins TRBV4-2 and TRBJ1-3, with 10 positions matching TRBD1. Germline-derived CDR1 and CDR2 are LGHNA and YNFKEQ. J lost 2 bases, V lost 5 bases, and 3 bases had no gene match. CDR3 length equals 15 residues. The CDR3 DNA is TGTGCCAGCAGCACCGGGACAGGGGCTGGAAACACCATATATTTT. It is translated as CASSTGTGAGNTIYF.

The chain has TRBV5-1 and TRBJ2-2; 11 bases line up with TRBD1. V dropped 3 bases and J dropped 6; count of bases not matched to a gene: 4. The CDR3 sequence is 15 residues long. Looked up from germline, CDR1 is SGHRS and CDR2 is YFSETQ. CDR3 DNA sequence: TGCGCCAGCAGCTCAGGACAGGGGGCGTCCGGGGAGCTGTTTTTT. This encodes CASSSGQGASGELFF.

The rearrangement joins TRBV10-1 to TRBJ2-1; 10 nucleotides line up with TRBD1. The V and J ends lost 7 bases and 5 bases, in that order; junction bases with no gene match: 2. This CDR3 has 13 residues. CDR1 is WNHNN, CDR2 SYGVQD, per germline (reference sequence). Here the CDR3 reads CASTGTGDNEQFF. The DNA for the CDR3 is TGCGCCAGCACCGGGACAGGGGACAATGAGCAGTTCTTC.

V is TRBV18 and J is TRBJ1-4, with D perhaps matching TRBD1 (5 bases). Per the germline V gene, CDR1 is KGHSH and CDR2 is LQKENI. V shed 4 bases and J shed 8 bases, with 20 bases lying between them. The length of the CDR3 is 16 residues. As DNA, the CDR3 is TGTGCCAGCTCACGCAATTTCGGGGGTGAGGTCGAAAAACTGTTTTTT. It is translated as CASSRNFGGEVEKLFF.

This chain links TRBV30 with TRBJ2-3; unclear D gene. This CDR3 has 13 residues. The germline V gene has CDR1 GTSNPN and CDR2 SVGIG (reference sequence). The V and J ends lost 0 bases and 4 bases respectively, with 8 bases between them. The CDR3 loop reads CAWSVLSADTQYF. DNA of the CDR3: TGTGCCTGGAGTGTACTCAGTGCAGATACGCAGTATTTT.

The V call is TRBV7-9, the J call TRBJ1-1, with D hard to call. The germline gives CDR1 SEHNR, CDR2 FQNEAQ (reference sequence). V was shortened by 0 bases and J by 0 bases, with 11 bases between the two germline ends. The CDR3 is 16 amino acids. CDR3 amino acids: CASSLALVGMNTEAFF. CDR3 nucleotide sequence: TGTGCCAGCAGCTTAGCGCTCGTGGGCATGAACACTGAAGCTTTCTTT. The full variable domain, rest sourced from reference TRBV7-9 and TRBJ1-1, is DTGVSQNPRHKITKRGQNVTFRCDPISEHNRLYWYRQTLGQGPEFLTYFQNEAQLEKSRLLSDRFSAERPKGSFSTLEIQRTEQGDSAMYLCASSLALVGMNTEAFFGQGTRLTVV.

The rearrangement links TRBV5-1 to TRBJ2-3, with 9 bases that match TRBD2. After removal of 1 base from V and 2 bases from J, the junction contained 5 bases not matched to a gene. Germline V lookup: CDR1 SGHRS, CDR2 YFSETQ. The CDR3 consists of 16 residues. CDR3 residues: CASSLSSSGITDTQYF. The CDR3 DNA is TGCGCCAGCAGCTTGAGCTCTAGCGGGATCACAGATACGCAGTATTTT.

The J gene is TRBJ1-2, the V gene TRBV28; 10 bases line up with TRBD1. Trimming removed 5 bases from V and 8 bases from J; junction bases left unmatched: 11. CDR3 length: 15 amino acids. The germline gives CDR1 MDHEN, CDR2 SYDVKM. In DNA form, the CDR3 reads TGTGCCAGCAGTCCCCGAGGGACAGGGGACAGCGGCTACACCTTC. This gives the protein CASSPRGTGDSGYTF.

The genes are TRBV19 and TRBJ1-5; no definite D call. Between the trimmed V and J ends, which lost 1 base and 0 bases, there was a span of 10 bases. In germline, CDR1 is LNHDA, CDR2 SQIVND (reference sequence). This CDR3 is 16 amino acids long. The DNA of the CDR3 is TGTGCCAGTAGTATAGGCGCACTAAATAGCAATCAGCCCCAGCATTTT. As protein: CASSIGALNSNQPQHF.

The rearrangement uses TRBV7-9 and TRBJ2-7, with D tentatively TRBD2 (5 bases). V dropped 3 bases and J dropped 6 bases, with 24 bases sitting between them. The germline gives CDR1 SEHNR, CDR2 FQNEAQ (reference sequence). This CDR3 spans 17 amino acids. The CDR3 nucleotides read TGTGCCAGCAGCTTCCGTCTAGCAGAAATTTCCCGGGGCGAGCAGTACTTC. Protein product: CASSFRLAEISRGEQYF.

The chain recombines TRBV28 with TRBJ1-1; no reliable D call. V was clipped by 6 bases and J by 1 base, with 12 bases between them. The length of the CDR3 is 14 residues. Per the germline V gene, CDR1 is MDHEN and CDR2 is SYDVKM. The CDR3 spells CASRPPGANTEAFF. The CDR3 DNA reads TGTGCCAGCAGGCCTCCGGGAGCGAACACTGAAGCTTTCTTT.

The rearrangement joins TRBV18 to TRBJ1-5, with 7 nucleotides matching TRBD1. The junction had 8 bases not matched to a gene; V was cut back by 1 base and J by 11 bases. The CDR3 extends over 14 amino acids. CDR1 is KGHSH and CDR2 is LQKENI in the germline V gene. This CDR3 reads CASSPQGAPMTQHF. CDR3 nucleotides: TGTGCCAGCTCACCACAGGGGGCCCCAATGACCCAGCATTTT.

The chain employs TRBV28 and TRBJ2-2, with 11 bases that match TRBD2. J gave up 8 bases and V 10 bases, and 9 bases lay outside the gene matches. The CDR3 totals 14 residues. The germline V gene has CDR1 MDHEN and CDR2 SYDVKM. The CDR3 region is CATGTSGPVGELFF. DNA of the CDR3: TGTGCCACCGGGACTAGCGGACCGGTGGGGGAGCTGTTTTTT.

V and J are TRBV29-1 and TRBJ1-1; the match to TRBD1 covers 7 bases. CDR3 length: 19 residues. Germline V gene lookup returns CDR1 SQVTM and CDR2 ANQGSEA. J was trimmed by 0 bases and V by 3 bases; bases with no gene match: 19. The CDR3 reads CSVEDRRGSYLTMNTEAFF. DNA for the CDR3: TGCAGCGTTGAGGACAGGAGAGGATCCTATCTCACTATGAACACTGAAGCTTTCTTT.

CDR3 nucleotide sequence: TGTGCCAGCAGGAGACAGGGAGCCCGAACTGAAGCTTTCTTT. Amino acids: CASRRQGARTEAFF. The rearrangement uses TRBV6-5 and TRBJ1-1; 7 bases map to TRBD1. Germline V gene lookup returns CDR1 MNHEY and CDR2 SVGAGI. V gave up 6 bases and J gave up 5 bases; unmatched junction bases: 9. This CDR3 has 14 amino acids.

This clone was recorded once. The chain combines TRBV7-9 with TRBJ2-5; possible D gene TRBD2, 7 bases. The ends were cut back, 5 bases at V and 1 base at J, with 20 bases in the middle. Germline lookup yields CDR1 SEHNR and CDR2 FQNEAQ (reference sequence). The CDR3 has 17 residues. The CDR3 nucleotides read TGTGCCAGCAGCAACGGGGGAGGGGGACTCCTCCAAGAGACCCAGTACTTC. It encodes CASSNGGGGLLQETQYF.

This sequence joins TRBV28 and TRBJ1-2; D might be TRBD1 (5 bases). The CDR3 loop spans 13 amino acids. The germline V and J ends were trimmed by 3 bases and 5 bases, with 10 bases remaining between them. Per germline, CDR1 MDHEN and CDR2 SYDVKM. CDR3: CASSLEGVYGYTF. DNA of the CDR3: TGTGCCAGCAGTTTGGAAGGGGTATATGGCTACACCTTC.

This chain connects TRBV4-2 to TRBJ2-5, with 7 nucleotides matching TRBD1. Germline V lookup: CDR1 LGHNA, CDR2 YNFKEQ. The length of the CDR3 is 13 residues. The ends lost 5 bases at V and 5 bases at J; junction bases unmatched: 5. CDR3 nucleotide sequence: TGTGCCAGCAGCAAAACCAGGGGGGAGACCCAGTACTTC. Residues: CASSKTRGETQYF.

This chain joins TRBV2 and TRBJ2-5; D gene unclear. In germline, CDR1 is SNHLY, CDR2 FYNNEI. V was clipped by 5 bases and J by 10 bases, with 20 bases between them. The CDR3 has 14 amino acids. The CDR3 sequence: CASSNGPIKADQYF. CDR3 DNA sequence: TGTGCCAGCAGTAATGGCCCTATCAAGGCGGACCAGTACTTC.

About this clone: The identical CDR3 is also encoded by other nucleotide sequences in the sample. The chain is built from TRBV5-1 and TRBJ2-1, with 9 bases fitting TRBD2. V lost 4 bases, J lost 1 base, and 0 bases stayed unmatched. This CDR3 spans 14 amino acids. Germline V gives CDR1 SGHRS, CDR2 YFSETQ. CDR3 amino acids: CASSGLASYNEQFF. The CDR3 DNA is TGCGCCAGCAGCGGACTAGCGTCCTACAATGAGCAGTTCTTC.

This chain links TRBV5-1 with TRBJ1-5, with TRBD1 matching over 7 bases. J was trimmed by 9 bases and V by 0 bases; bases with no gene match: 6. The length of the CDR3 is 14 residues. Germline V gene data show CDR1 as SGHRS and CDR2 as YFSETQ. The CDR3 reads CASSLEQGEWPQHF. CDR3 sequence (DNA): TGCGCCAGCAGCTTGGAGCAGGGGGAATGGCCCCAGCATTTT.

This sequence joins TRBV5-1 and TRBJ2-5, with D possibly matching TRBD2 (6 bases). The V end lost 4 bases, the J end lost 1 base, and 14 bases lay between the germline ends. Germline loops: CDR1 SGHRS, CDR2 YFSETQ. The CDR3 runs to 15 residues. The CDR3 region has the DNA TGCGCCAGCAGCACAAATAGCGGCTTCCAAGAGACCCAGTACTTC. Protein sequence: CASSTNSGFQETQYF.

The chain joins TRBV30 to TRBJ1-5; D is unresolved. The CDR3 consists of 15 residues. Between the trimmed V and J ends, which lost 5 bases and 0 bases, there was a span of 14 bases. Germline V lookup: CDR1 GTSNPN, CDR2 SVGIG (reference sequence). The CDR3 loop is CAWAGTDFSNQPQHF. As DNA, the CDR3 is TGTGCCTGGGCCGGTACGGATTTTAGCAATCAGCCCCAGCATTTT.

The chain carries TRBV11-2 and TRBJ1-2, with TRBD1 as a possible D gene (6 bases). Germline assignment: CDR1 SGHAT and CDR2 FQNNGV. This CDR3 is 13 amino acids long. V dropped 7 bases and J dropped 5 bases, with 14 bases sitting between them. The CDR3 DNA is TGTGCCAGCACTTCAGGGAGGGGGTATGGCTACACCTTC. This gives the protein CASTSGRGYGYTF.

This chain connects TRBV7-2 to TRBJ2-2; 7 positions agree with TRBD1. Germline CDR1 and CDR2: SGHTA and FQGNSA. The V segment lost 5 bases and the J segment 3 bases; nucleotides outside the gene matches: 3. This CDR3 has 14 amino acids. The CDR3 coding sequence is TGTGCCAGCAGCAGAGACAGGGACACCGGGGAGCTGTTTTTT. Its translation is CASSRDRDTGELFF.

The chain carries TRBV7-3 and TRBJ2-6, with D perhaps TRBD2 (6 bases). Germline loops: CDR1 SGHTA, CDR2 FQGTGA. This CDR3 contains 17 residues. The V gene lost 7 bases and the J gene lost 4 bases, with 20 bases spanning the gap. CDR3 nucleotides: TGTGCCAGCACCGAAGCCGGGGGTCTACTCGGGGCCAACGTCCTGACTTTC. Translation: CASTEAGGLLGANVLTF.

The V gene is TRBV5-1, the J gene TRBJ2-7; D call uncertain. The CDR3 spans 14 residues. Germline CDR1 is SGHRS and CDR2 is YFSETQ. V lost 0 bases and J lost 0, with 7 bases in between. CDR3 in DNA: TGCGCCAGCAGCTTGGTGGTGGACTCCTACGAGCAGTACTTC. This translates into CASSLVVDSYEQYF.

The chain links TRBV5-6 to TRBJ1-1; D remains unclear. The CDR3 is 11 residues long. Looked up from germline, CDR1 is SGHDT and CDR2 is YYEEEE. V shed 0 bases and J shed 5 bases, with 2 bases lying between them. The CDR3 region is CASSLVTEAFF. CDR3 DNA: TGTGCCAGCAGCTTGGTGACTGAAGCTTTCTTT.

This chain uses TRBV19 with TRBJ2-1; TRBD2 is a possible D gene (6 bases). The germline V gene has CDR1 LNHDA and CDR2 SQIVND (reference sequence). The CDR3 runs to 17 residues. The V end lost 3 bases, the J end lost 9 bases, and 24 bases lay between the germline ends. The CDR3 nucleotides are TGTGCCAGTAGTATCGGATCGCGCGACGGGGGTATGGTTGAGCAGTTCTTC. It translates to CASSIGSRDGGMVEQFF. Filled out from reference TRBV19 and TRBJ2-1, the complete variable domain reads DGGITQSPKYLFRKEGQNVTLSCEQNLNHDAMYWYRQDPGQGLRLIYYSQIVNDFQKGDIAEGYSVSREKKESFPLTVTSAQKNPTAFYLCASSIGSRDGGMVEQFFGPGTRLTVL.

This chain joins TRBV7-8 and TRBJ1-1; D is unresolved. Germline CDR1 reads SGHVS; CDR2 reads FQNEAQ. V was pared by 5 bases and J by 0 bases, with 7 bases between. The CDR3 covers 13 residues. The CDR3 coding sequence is TGTGCCAGCAGCATCAATATGAACACTGAAGCTTTCTTT. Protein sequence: CASSINMNTEAFF.

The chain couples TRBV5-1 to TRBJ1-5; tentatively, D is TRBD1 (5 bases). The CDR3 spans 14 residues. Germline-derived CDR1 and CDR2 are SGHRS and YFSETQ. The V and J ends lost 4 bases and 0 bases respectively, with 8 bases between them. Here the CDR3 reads CASSADSSNQPQHF. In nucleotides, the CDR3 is TGCGCCAGCAGCGCCGACAGTAGCAATCAGCCCCAGCATTTT.